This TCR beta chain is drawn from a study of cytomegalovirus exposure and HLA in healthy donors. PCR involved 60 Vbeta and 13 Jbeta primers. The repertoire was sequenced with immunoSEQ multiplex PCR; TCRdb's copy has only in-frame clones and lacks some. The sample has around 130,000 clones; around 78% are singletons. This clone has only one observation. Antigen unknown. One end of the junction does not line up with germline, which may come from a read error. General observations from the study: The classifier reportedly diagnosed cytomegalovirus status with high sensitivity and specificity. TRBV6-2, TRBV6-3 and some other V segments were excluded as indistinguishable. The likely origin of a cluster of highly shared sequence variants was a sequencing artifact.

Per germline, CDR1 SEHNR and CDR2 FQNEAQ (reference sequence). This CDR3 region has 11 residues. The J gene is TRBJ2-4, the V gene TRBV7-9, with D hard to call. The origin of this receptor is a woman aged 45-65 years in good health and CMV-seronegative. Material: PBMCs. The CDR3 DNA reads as TGCGCCAGCAGCTCATTTGACATTCAGTACTTC. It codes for CASSSFDIQYF.